This TCR beta chain was profiled in a study of blood T cell repertoires in COVID-19. Sequenced by immunoSEQ multiplex PCR; TCRdb stores in-frame clones only, minus some. The sample has 76,000 or so clones, roughly nine tenths seen once. The CDR3 loop spans 16 amino acids. Germline V gene sequence: CDR1 KGHDR, CDR2 SFDVKD. The junction had 5 bases not matched to a gene; V was cut back by 4 bases and J by 1 base. The V and J genes are TRBV24-1 and TRBJ2-2; TRBD1 matches 7 bases. The sequencing sample was made of peripheral blood. This clonotype originated in a man aged 80 or over in a cohort sampled during active COVID-19. The CDR3 region is CATSDARTGNTGELFF. The CDR3 DNA follows: TGTGCCACCAGTGACGCCCGGACAGGGAACACCGGGGAGCTGTTTTTT.